The sequence of this T cell receptor beta chain was determined in a study of blood T cell repertoires in COVID-19. Study processing details: Amplification with reference gene primers provided the estimates of nucleated cell counts. The assay was immunoSEQ multiplex PCR, and TCRdb's table has in-frame clones only and misses some. V and J calls and clone size follow that table, whereas D and trimming were derived from the DNA. The data show approximately 100,000 clones, 60% to 80% seen once. The length of the CDR3 is 12 residues. Trimming removed 5 bases at V and 4 bases at J, with 8 bases between. Germline V CDR1 and CDR2: LNHDA, SQIVND (reference sequence).

The TCR originated in a human donor with acute or convalescent COVID-19. The donor label of this sample is uncertain. Specimen: peripheral blood. The chain recombines TRBV19 with TRBJ1-2; D is ambiguous. The CDR3 loop reads CASSSRAYGYTF. Here the CDR3 DNA reads TGTGCCAGTAGTTCCCGCGCCTATGGCTACACCTTC. Supplemented by reference TRBV19 and TRBJ1-2, the full variable domain reads DGGITQSPKYLFRKEGQNVTLSCEQNLNHDAMYWYRQDPGQGLRLIYYSQIVNDFQKGDIAEGYSVSREKKESFPLTVTSAQKNPTAFYLCASSSRAYGYTFGSGTRLTVV.